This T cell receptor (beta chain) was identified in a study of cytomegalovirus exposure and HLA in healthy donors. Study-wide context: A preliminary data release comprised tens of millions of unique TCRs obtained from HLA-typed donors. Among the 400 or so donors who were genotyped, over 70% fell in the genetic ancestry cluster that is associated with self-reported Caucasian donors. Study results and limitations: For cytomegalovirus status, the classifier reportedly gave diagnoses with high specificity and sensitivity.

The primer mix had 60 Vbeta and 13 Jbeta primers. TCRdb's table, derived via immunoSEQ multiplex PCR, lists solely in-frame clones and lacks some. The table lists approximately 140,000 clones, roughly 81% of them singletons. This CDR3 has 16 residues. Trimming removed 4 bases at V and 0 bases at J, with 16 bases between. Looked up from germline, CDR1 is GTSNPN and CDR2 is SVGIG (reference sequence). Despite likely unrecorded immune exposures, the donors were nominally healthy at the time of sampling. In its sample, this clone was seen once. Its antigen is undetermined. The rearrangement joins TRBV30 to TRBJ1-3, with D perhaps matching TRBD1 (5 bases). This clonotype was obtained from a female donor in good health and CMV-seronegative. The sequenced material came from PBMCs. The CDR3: CAWNTQYGGSGNTIYF. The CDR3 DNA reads TGTGCCTGGAACACACAGTACGGGGGCTCTGGAAACACCATATATTTT.